This T cell receptor (beta chain) was identified during a study of CD4 and CD8 cells across lung adenocarcinoma regions (dated by TCRdb to 2016 to 2019). With regard to the full study: To look at intratumor heterogeneity in the T cell receptor repertoire, the study compared tumor centers against tumor margins.

The protocol used for the library was PCR. The sample was run on a HiSeq X Ten. TCRdb ran its own pipeline on the public reads, namely fastp trimming at Q25 and MiXCR clone calling, and kept in-frame beta chains. Rows with a matching CDR3 protein are joined into one entry that keeps the most common DNA and genes. The table for this sample lists some 23,000 distinct CDR3 sequences; approximately 51% of them were counted only once. The ten largest clones add up to 45% to 60% of the sample. Including the terminal cysteine and phenylalanine, the CDR3 comprises 15 residues. Only the CDR3 DNA is retained, 45 bases long and in frame from the first base. V is clipped by 6 bases and J by 5 bases, and the sequence between their germline boundaries is 19 bases long. The donors were patients who had localized lung adenocarcinoma, which is a subtype of non-small cell lung cancer. The samples were taken from the centers of localized lung adenocarcinomas. For TCR repertoire analysis, CD8+ T cells from tumor tissue were profiled apart from CD4+ T cells.

Concerning this clonotype: There is no known antigen for this receptor. There are no base qualities to consult, and no much larger clone falls within one base.

This clonotype originated in a male donor with lung adenocarcinoma. The CD4 and CD8 labels of this study may be unreliable. Sequencing used CD8+ T cells from the center of a lung tumor. The cell subset or site label of this sample denotes: tumor center region. Recombination connected TRBV12-3 or TRBV12-4 to TRBJ2-5, with the D call perhaps TRBD1 or TRBD2, each one matching 5 bases. The nucleotide sequence is TGTGCCAGCAGCCCCCGGGACGGTCCGGGCGAGACCCAGTACTTC. Protein translation: CASSPRDGPGETQYF.